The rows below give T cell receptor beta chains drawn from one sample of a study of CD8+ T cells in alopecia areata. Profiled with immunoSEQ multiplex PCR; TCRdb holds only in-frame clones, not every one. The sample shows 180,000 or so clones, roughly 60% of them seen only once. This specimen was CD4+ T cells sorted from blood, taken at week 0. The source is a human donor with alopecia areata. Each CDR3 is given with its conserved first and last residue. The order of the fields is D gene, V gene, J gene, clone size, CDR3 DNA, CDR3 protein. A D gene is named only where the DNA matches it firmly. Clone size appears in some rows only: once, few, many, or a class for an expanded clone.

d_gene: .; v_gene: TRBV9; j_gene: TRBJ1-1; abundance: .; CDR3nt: TGTGCCAGCAGCGTAGGCGATGTGGCGGACACTGAAGCTTTCTTT; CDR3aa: CASSVGDVADTEAFF
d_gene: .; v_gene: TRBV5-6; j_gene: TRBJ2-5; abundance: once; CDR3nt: TGTGCCAGCAGCTTGGGGAGGAGGCGGCAAGAGACCCAGTACTTC; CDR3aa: CASSLGRRRQETQYF
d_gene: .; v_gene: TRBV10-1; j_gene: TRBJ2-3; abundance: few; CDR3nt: TGCGCCAGCAGTGCTGCAGTCTCCACAGATACGCAGTATTTT; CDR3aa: CASSAAVSTDTQYF
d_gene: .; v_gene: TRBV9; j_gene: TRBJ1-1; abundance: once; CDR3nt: TGTGCCAGCAGCACGCTAACAGGCTCAGCTTTCTTT; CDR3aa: CASSTLTGSAFF
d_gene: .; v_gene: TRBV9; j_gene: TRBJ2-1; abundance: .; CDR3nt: TGTGCCAGCAGCGTAGGTGAAGGGCGAAGTGATGAGCAGTTCTTC; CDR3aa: CASSVGEGRSDEQFF
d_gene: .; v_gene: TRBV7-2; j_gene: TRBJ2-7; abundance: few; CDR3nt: TGTGCCAGCAGCCCCGGCGAGGGCCCCTACGAGCAGTACTTC; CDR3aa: CASSPGEGPYEQYF
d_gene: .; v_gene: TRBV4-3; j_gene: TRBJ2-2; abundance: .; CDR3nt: TGCGCCAGCAGCCAGTCGCCCCGGGTGGGAGAGCTGTTTTTT; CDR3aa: CASSQSPRVGELFF
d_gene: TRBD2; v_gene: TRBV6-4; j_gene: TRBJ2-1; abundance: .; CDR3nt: TGTGCCAGCAGTGACTCGAGGACTAGTCCCCTCTTCTTC; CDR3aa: CASSDSRTSPLFF
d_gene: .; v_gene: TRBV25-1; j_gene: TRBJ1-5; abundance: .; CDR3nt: TGTGCCAGCAGTGAAACGGGGGCGAGGGGTCAGCCCCAGCATTTT; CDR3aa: CASSETGARGQPQHF
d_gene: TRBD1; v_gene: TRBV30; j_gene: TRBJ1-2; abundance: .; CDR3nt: TGTGCCTGGAGGGACAGGGACTATGGCTACACCTTC; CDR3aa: CAWRDRDYGYTF
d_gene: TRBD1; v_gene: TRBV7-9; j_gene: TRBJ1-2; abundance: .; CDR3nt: TGTGCCAGCAGCCTCCGGGACAGGGGCGGCTACACCTTC; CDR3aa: CASSLRDRGGYTF
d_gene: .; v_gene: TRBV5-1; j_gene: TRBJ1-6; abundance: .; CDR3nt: TGCGCCAGCAGCCCGGACGGAACCTCCTATAATTCACCCCTCCACTTT; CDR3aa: CASSPDGTSYNSPLHF
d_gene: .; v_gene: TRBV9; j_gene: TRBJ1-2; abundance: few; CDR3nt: TGTGCCAGCTCCACTAACTATGGCTACACCTTC; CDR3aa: CASSTNYGYTF
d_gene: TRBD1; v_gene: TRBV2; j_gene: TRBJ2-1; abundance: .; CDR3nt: TGTGCCAGCAGTGGGGACAGGGGACCCGGCAATGAGCAGTTCTTC; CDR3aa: CASSGDRGPGNEQFF
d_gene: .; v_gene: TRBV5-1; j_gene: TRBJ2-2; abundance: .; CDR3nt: TGCGCCAGCAGCTTGGCCACTGACACCGGGGAGCTGTTTTTT; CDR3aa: CASSLATDTGELFF
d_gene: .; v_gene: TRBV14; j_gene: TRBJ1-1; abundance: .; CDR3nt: TGTGCCAGCAGCCAAACGGGAATATACACTGAAGCTTTCTTT; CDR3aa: CASSQTGIYTEAFF
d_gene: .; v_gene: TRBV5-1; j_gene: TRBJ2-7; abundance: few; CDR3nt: TGCGCCAGCAGCGAGAATGGAGGGTCCTACGAGCAGTACTTC; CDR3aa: CASSENGGSYEQYF
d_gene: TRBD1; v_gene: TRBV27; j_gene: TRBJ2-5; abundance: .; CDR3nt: TGTGCCAGCAGTTCCCGAGGACAGGGGAAGACCCAGTACTTC; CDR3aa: CASSSRGQGKTQYF
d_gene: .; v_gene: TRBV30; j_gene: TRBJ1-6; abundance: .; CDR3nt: TGTGCCTGGAGTGTAAGAGGCGGGACACCCCTCCACTTT; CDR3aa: CAWSVRGGTPLHF
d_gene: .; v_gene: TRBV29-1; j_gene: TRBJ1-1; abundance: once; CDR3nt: TGCAGCGTTAATAGGAGGAACACTGAAGCTTTCTTT; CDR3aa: CSVNRRNTEAFF
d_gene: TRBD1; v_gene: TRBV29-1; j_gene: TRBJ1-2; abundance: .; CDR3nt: TGCAGCGTTGATAAGGGGGCAGAGGGCTACACCTTC; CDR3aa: CSVDKGAEGYTF
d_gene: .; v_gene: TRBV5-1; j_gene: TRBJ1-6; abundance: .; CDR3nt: TGCGCCAGCAGCCCCGACAGCTCCTATAATTCACCCCTCCACTTT; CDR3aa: CASSPDSSYNSPLHF
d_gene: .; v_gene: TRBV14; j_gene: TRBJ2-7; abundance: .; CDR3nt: TGTGCCAGCAGCCCACGGGACTTTTCCTACGAGCAGTACTTC; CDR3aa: CASSPRDFSYEQYF
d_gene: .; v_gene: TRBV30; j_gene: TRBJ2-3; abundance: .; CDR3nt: TGTGCCTGGAGGGGTGAGGGAAACCGGCAGTATTTT; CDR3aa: CAWRGEGNRQYF
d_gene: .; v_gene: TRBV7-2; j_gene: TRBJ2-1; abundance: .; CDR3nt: TGTGCCAGCAGCTTAGTTTCGGGGGGCAAGTTCTTC; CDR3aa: CASSLVSGGKFF
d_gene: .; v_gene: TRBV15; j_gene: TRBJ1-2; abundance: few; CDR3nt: TGTGCCACCAGCAGAGATGGGGGAAACTATGGCTACACCTTC; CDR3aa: CATSRDGGNYGYTF
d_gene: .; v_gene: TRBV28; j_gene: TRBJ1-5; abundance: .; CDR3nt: TGTGCCAGCAGTTTAAGTGGATTGAAGGGAGATCAGCCCCAGCATTTT; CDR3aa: CASSLSGLKGDQPQHF
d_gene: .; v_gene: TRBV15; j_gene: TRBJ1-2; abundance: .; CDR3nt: TGTGCCACCGGCCAGGCTAACTATGGCTACACCTTC; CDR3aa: CATGQANYGYTF
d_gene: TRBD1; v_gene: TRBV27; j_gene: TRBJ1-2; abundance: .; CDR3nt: TGTGCCAGCAGTAGAGGCAGGGGGCTCGGTGGCTACACCTTC; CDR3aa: CASSRGRGLGGYTF
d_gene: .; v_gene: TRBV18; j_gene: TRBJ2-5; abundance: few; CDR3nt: TGTGCCAGCTCACCATACAGGGAAGAGACCCAGTACTTC; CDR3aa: CASSPYREETQYF
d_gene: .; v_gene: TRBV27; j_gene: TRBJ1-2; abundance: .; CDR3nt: TGTGCCAGCAGTTCTAATGGCTACACCTTC; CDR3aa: CASSSNGYTF
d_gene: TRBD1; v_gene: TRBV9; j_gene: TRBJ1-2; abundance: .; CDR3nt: TGTGCCAGCAGCGTATCGTCCTTAGGGACAGTTAACTATGGCTACACCTTC; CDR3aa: CASSVSSLGTVNYGYTF
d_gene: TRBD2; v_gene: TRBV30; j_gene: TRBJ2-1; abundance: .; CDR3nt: TGTGCCTGGGCTAGCGGGGGCCCGTGGAATGAGCAGTTCTTC; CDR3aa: CAWASGGPWNEQFF
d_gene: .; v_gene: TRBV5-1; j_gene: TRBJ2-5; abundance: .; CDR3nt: TGCGCCAGCAGCTTTTCCAGTTCAGAGACCCAGTACTTC; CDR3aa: CASSFSSSETQYF
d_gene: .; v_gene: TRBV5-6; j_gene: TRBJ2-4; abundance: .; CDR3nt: TGTGCCAGCAGCTTTCAGGGGCGCCAAAACATTCAGTACTTC; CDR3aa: CASSFQGRQNIQYF
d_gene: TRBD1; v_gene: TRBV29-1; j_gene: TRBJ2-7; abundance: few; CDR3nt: TGCAGCGTTGGGGGAGTTGGGACAGGGTCCTACGAGCAGTACTTC; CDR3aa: CSVGGVGTGSYEQYF
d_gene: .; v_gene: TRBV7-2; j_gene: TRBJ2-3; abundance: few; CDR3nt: TGTGCCAGCACAAAAGGGGTGAGCACAGATACGCAGTATTTT; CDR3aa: CASTKGVSTDTQYF
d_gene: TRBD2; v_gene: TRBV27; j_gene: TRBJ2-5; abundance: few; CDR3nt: TGTGCCAGCAGTCGTGGACTAGCGGGCGGTGAGACCCAGTACTTC; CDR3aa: CASSRGLAGGETQYF
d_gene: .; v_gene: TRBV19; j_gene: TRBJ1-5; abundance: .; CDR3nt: TGTGCCAGTAGAGCGGTGAGCAATCAGCCCCAGCATTTT; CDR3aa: CASRAVSNQPQHF
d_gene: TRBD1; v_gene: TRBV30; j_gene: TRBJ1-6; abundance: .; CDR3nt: TGTGCCTGGAGCGGGGGACAGGGGAATTCACCCCTCCACTTT; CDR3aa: CAWSGGQGNSPLHF
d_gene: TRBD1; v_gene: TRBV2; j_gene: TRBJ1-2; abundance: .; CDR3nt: TGTGCCAGCACCGTAGGGGGCTCCTACTATGGCTACACCTTC; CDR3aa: CASTVGGSYYGYTF
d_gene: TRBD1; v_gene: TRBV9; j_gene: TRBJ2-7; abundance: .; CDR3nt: TGTGCCAGCAGCGTAACACCTACGGACAGGGACGAGCAGTACTTC; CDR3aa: CASSVTPTDRDEQYF
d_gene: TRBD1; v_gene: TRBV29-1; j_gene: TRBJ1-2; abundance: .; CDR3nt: TGCAGCGCTTCTAGGACAGGGGCGGGTGGCTACACCTTC; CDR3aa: CSASRTGAGGYTF
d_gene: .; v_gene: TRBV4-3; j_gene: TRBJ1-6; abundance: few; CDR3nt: TGCGCCAGCAGCCAAGAGGAGGCCAGGGGCTCACCCCTCCACTTT; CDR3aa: CASSQEEARGSPLHF
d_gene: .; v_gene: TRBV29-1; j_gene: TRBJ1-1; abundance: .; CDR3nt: TGCAGCGTTGGACTGAGACGAGGCCCTGGGACTGAAGCTTTCTTT; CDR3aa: CSVGLRRGPGTEAFF
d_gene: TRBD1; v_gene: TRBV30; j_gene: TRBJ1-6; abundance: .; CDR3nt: TGTGCCTGGAGTCCCGGACAGGGGGGGTCACCCCTCCACTTT; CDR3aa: CAWSPGQGGSPLHF